These 32 T cell receptor beta chains were sequenced from one sample in a study of OX40 agonist ivuxolimab in advanced cancers. The repertoire was sequenced with immunoSEQ multiplex PCR; TCRdb's copy has only in-frame clones and lacks some. Here the sample spans tens of thousands of clones, about 93% being singletons. Material: CD4+ or CD8+ T cells sorted from blood, obtained in a trial of the OX40 agonist ivuxolimab. Every receptor here comes from an adult with an advanced solid tumor such as melanoma, head and neck, liver or kidney cancer.

V usage is TRBV29-1 and J usage is TRBJ2-3; 16 bases agree with TRBD2. The V segment lost 3 bases and the J segment 6 bases; nucleotides outside the gene matches: 6. The CDR3 is made up of 16 amino acids. CDR1 and CDR2 from the germline V gene are SQVTM and ANQGSEA. The DNA of the CDR3 is TGCAGCGTTGAGGGACTAGCGGGAGGGCCAAGCGATACGCAGTATTTT. Its protein is CSVEGLAGGPSDTQYF.

The chain recombines TRBV7-2 with TRBJ2-1, with 11 bases matching TRBD2. This CDR3 region has 15 residues. Per germline, CDR1 SGHTA and CDR2 FQGNSA. The V and J ends lost 3 bases and 8 bases, in that order; junction bases with no gene match: 6. The CDR3 reads CASSFTSGGGDEQFF. DNA for the CDR3: TGTGCCAGCAGCTTTACTAGCGGGGGTGGGGATGAGCAGTTCTTC.

This clone appeared a few times. The gene calls are TRBV29-1 and TRBJ1-2, with D possibly TRBD1 on 6 matching bases. The V end was cut by 6 bases, the J end by 8 bases, with 22 bases between. There are 14 residues in the CDR3. Germline V gives CDR1 SQVTM, CDR2 ANQGSEA. CDR3 residues: CSVADLTGTTGYTF. In nucleotides, the CDR3 is TGCAGCGTCGCAGATTTAACAGGGACCACCGGCTACACCTTC.

The rearrangement uses TRBV7-6 and TRBJ1-1; no clear D gene. Germline V gene data show CDR1 as SGHVS and CDR2 as FNYEAQ. Trimming left V 9 bases short and J 0 bases short, with 5 bases between. CDR3 length: 11 amino acids. The CDR3 loop reads CASSMNTEAFF. In nucleotides, the CDR3 is TGTGCCAGTTCAATGAACACTGAAGCTTTCTTT.

The rearrangement links TRBV28 to TRBJ1-4; D is unclear. This CDR3 contains 17 residues. V gave up 5 bases and J gave up 4 bases, with 20 bases separating them. Germline V gene lookup returns CDR1 MDHEN and CDR2 SYDVKM. CDR3 sequence reads: CASSSLYIPGDNEKLFF. In nucleotides, the CDR3 is TGTGCCAGCAGTAGTCTTTACATACCCGGGGATAATGAAAAACTGTTTTTT.

The chain links TRBV9 to TRBJ1-4; D might be TRBD1 (6 bases). CDR3 length: 14 amino acids. Trimming cost V 2 bases and J 4 bases, with 9 bases left between them. Germline CDR1 SGDLS, CDR2 YYNGEE. The CDR3 loop is CASSVGQRNEKLFF. The CDR3, as DNA: TGTGCCAGCAGCGTCGGACAGCGTAATGAAAAACTGTTTTTT.

The CDR3 DNA reads TGTGCCAGCAGCTTAAACGGACAGGGCCTTGACTACACCTTC. Its protein product is CASSLNGQGLDYTF. The chain uses TRBV7-2 and TRBJ1-2; 8 nucleotides line up with TRBD1. The length of the CDR3 is 14 residues. Germline CDR1 is SGHTA and CDR2 is FQGNSA. With V trimmed by 2 bases and J by 10 bases, 9 bases remained unmatched. The full variable domain, completed using reference TRBV7-2 and TRBJ1-2, is GAGVSQSPSNKVTEKGKDVELRCDPISGHTALYWYRQSLGQGLEFLIYFQGNSAPDKSGLPSDRFSAERTGGSVSTLTIQRTQQEDSAVYLCASSLNGQGLDYTFGSGTRLTVV.

This clone showed up just once. The V gene is TRBV20-1, the J gene TRBJ2-7; D remains unclear. The CDR3 contains 11 residues. Trimming took off 7 bases at V and 2 bases at J, with 9 bases between the two ends. Germline CDR1 and CDR2: DFQATT and SNEGSKA (reference sequence). The CDR3 sequence: CSGGVAYEQYF. CDR3 in DNA: TGCAGTGGTGGGGTTGCCTACGAGCAGTACTTC.

The rearrangement joins TRBV5-6 to TRBJ2-2; a weak D match, TRBD2 (6 bases). V was shortened by 0 bases and J by 4 bases, with 19 bases between the two germline ends. The CDR3 consists of 18 residues. Germline CDR1 and CDR2: SGHDT and YYEEEE. Here the CDR3 reads CASSLAYIYGGLTGELFF. The CDR3 DNA reads TGTGCCAGCAGCTTGGCCTATATTTACGGAGGGCTCACCGGGGAGCTGTTTTTT.

The chain carries TRBV5-6 and TRBJ2-1, with 8 bases that match TRBD2. The germline V gene has CDR1 SGHDT and CDR2 YYEEEE. The V and J ends lost 4 bases and 5 bases, in that order; junction bases with no gene match: 5. The CDR3 is 14 residues long. CDR3 amino acids: CASSTGLGHNEQFF. CDR3 DNA sequence: TGTGCCAGCAGCACGGGACTAGGCCACAATGAGCAGTTCTTC.

The CDR3 is CASSEGTGYSNEQFF. CDR3 nucleotides: TGTGCCAGCAGTGAAGGTACAGGGTATAGCAATGAGCAGTTCTTC. The chain links TRBV6-1 to TRBJ2-1; TRBD1 is a possible D gene (6 bases). Germline V gene sequence: CDR1 MNHNS, CDR2 SASEGT. V lost 1 base and J 6 bases, leaving 13 bases between the germline ends. The CDR3 consists of 15 residues.

V and J are TRBV19 and TRBJ2-5; 8 nucleotides agree with TRBD1. V lost 0 bases, J lost 0 bases, and 9 bases stayed unmatched. The CDR3 has 18 residues. Germline CDR1 and CDR2: LNHDA and SQIVND (reference sequence). The CDR3 loop reads CASSIDGTGYLYQETQYF. CDR3 nucleotides: TGTGCCAGTAGTATAGATGGGACAGGATACCTGTACCAAGAGACCCAGTACTTC.

The V gene is TRBV6-5, the J gene TRBJ1-2; a possible D gene is TRBD1 (5 bases). CDR1 and CDR2 (germline): MNHEY, SVGAGI. V lost 0 bases to trimming and J lost 6 bases, with 8 bases between them. The length of the CDR3 is 13 residues. The CDR3 nucleotides are TGTGCCAGCAGTTACTCCAGGGTAGATGGCTACACCTTC. This codes for CASSYSRVDGYTF.

This chain uses TRBV7-9 with TRBJ1-5; D not certain. Germline CDR1 is SEHNR and CDR2 is FQNEAQ (reference sequence). CDR3 length: 15 residues. V lost 4 bases and J 2 bases, leaving 12 bases between the germline ends. The CDR3 DNA reads as TGTGCCAGCAGCTCCGAAGGTGAAGGCAATCAGCCCCAGCATTTT. This encodes CASSSEGEGNQPQHF.

This chain links TRBV5-5 with TRBJ1-1; the match to TRBD1 covers 7 bases. This CDR3 spans 14 amino acids. In germline, CDR1 is SGHKS, CDR2 YYEKEE (reference sequence). Unmatched junction bases numbered 3, after V lost 0 bases and J lost 4 bases. CDR3 nucleotide sequence: TGTGCCAGCAGCTTGGGGCAGGGGGGCACTGAAGCTTTCTTT. Residues: CASSLGQGGTEAFF.

The chain combines TRBV27 with TRBJ2-7; maybe TRBD2 (6 bases). CDR3 size: 14 residues. CDR1 is MNHEY and CDR2 is SMNVEV in the germline V gene (reference sequence). V dropped 4 bases and J dropped 0 bases, with 10 bases sitting between them. DNA for the CDR3: TGTGCCAGCAGTTCCGGGACTCGCTCCTACGAGCAGTACTTC. Its translation is CASSSGTRSYEQYF.

This clone was detected only a few times. The rearrangement joins TRBV14 to TRBJ1-6; no firm D call. Trimming pared 1 base from V and 18 bases from J, leaving 13 bases between. The length of the CDR3 is 12 residues. Per the germline V gene, CDR1 is SGHDN and CDR2 is FVKESK. Written as DNA, the CDR3 is TGTGCCAGCAGCCAAGGGGGTTACGGTCGCCACTTT. The encoded protein is CASSQGGYGRHF.

CDR3 protein: CASSYSSDSRRPFF. The CDR3 DNA is TGTGCCAGCAGTTACTCGAGCGACAGTCGTAGACCTTTCTTT. The V call is TRBV6-5, the J call TRBJ1-1, with D possibly TRBD1 on 5 matching bases. This CDR3 is built from 14 residues. Trimming removed 0 bases from V and 12 bases from J, with 17 bases in between. The germline gives CDR1 MNHEY, CDR2 SVGAGI.

The chain links TRBV14 to TRBJ1-2; D possibly corresponds to TRBD1 (6 bases). Germline loops: CDR1 SGHDN, CDR2 FVKESK. The V end lost 5 bases, the J end lost 4 bases, and 14 bases lay between the germline ends. The CDR3 totals 14 residues. This chain's CDR3 is CASSARDKPYGYTF. CDR3 DNA sequence: TGTGCCAGCAGCGCCCGGGACAAACCCTATGGCTACACCTTC.

The V gene is TRBV9, the J gene TRBJ1-1, with D perhaps TRBD1 (6 bases). Between the trimmed V and J ends, which lost 4 bases and 4 bases, there was a span of 14 bases. In germline, CDR1 is SGDLS, CDR2 YYNGEE. The CDR3 consists of 14 residues. The chain's CDR3 is CASSPITGSTEAFF. Written as DNA, the CDR3 is TGTGCCAGCAGCCCCATCACAGGGTCCACTGAAGCTTTCTTT. The full variable domain, rest sourced from reference TRBV9 and TRBJ1-1, is DSGVTQTPKHLITATGQRVTLRCSPRSGDLSVYWYQQSLDQGLQFLIQYYNGEERAKGNILERFSAQQFPDLHSELNLSSLELGDSALYFCASSPITGSTEAFFGQGTRLTVV.

J is TRBJ2-7 and V is TRBV9, with TRBD2 matching 11 bases. Per germline, CDR1 SGDLS and CDR2 YYNGEE. CDR3 length equals 15 residues. V shed 3 bases, J shed 3 bases, and the junction held 5 bases outside the gene matches. The CDR3 loop is CASSAGLAGDYEQYF. Here the CDR3 DNA reads TGTGCCAGCAGCGCTGGACTAGCGGGCGACTACGAGCAGTACTTC.

The rearrangement uses TRBV4-1 and TRBJ1-1, with D uncertain. The ends were cut back, 0 bases at V and 6 bases at J, with 17 bases in the middle. This CDR3 has 16 amino acids. Looked up from germline, CDR1 is MGHRA and CDR2 is YSYEKL. CDR3 sequence: CASSQEFELWRAEAFF. In DNA, the CDR3 is TGCGCCAGCAGCCAAGAATTCGAGCTTTGGCGCGCTGAAGCTTTCTTT.

This chain joins TRBV5-1 and TRBJ2-5; 12 nucleotides match TRBD1. The length of the CDR3 is 15 residues. J was trimmed by 5 bases and V by 7 bases; bases with no gene match: 9. Germline assignment: CDR1 SGHRS and CDR2 YFSETQ. CDR3: CASEEGQGAWETQYF. CDR3 coding DNA: TGCGCCAGCGAAGAGGGACAGGGGGCTTGGGAGACCCAGTACTTC.

The chain has TRBV9 and TRBJ2-7, with TRBD1 identical over 11 bases. The CDR3 consists of 15 residues. J was trimmed by 7 bases and V by 1 base; bases with no gene match: 7. The V gene's germline CDR1 is SGDLS and CDR2 YYNGEE. DNA for the CDR3: TGTGCCAGCAGCGTATCGGACAGGGGGCTGGGGGAGCAGTACTTC. Translated: CASSVSDRGLGEQYF.

V is TRBV7-9 and J is TRBJ1-1; no clear D gene. This CDR3 contains 15 residues. Germline V CDR1 and CDR2: SEHNR, FQNEAQ (reference sequence). V lost 5 bases to trimming and J lost 3 bases, with 16 bases between them. The CDR3, as DNA: TGTGCCAGCAGCCCACCAGGCGGACGTGACACTGAAGCTTTCTTT. Translated, it gives CASSPPGGRDTEAFF.

V usage is TRBV2 and J usage is TRBJ1-2, with a weak D call TRBD1 (5 bases). Germline V gives CDR1 SNHLY, CDR2 FYNNEI. CDR3 size: 13 residues. The V and J ends lost 3 bases and 8 bases respectively, with 13 bases between them. CDR3 nucleotides: TGTGCCAGCAGTGACGGCAGGGATTGGGGCTACACCTTC. The encoded protein is CASSDGRDWGYTF.

This clone was recorded only once. The chain couples TRBV13 to TRBJ2-2, with 7 nucleotides matching TRBD2. V was clipped by 0 bases and J by 4 bases; unmatched bases: 2. The CDR3 extends over 15 amino acids. CDR1 is PRHDT and CDR2 is FYEKMQ in the germline V gene (reference sequence). CDR3 loop: CASSLGASGTGELFF. The CDR3 coding sequence is TGTGCCAGCAGCTTAGGGGCTAGCGGCACCGGGGAGCTGTTTTTT.

This chain connects TRBV7-9 to TRBJ1-1, with D uncertain. This CDR3 comprises 12 residues. Germline V gives CDR1 SEHNR, CDR2 FQNEAQ (reference sequence). Trimming took 4 bases from V and 5 from J, leaving 8 bases between them. The DNA of the CDR3 is TGTGCCAGCAGCTCCGAAGGGACTGAAGCTTTCTTT. It yields the protein CASSSEGTEAFF.

The chain carries TRBV6-5 and TRBJ1-3; D is unclear. CDR1 MNHEY and CDR2 SVGAGI come from the germline V gene. The ends were cut back, 6 bases at V and 6 bases at J, with 12 bases in the middle. The CDR3 loop spans 13 amino acids. The CDR3 DNA sequence: TGTGCCAGCAGCCCCGACGTGTCAAACACCATATATTTT. Encoded protein: CASSPDVSNTIYF.

The sample holds one count of this clone. The chain recombines TRBV6-5 with TRBJ1-5; D remains unclear. CDR3 length: 14 residues. The germline V and J ends were trimmed by 5 bases and 4 bases, with 12 bases remaining between them. Germline V gene data show CDR1 as MNHEY and CDR2 as SVGAGI. DNA for the CDR3: TGTGCCAGCAGTCCCCGTCTTGGAAATCAGCCCCAGCATTTT. Translated: CASSPRLGNQPQHF.

The chain carries TRBV14 and TRBJ2-1, with TRBD2 matching over 10 bases. V dropped 4 bases and J dropped 3; count of bases not matched to a gene: 12. Per the germline V gene, CDR1 is SGHDN and CDR2 is FVKESK. This CDR3 has 18 amino acids. The CDR3 sequence: CASSPMPSGRSYYNEQFF. Here the CDR3 DNA reads TGTGCCAGCAGCCCAATGCCTAGCGGGAGATCCTACTACAATGAGCAGTTCTTC.

The chain uses TRBV6-1 and TRBJ1-6; possibly TRBD1 for D (5 bases). Trimming removed 10 bases at V and 3 bases at J, with 13 bases between. The CDR3 spans 14 residues. In germline, CDR1 is MNHNS, CDR2 SASEGT. The CDR3, as DNA: TGTGCCATCACGGGGGGAATCTATAATTCACCCCTCCACTTT. Amino acids: CAITGGIYNSPLHF.